The T cell receptor beta chain under discussion was sequenced for a study of blood T cell repertoires in COVID-19. At the level of the study: The United States, Italy and Spain provided the acute and convalescent COVID-19 samples. Sample material is recorded as cDNA or gDNA derived from T cells, B-cell-depleted T cells, or PBMCs.

Source study methods: Nucleated cell counts were estimated from reference gene primer amplification. The protocol was immunoSEQ multiplex PCR, while the TCRdb copy is restricted to in-frame clones and leaves out a portion. V and J calls and clone size are those listed in that table; D and trimming were worked out from the DNA. The data contain about 29,000 clones, roughly 84% of them singletons. This clone was seen a few times. The CDR3 extends over 18 amino acids. The receptor was derived from a man older than 75 with active COVID-19. Sequencing was done on a sample of peripheral blood. This chain connects TRBV21-1 to TRBJ2-1; the table assigns TRBD2, which was not confirmed against the DNA. TRBV21-1 is a pseudogene locus. The CDR3 loop reads CASSKAHTLAGGRDEQFF. The CDR3 nucleotides are TGTGCCAGCAGCAAAGCCCACACACTAGCGGGGGGGCGGGATGAGCAGTTCTTC.